Included here is one T cell receptor (beta chain) sequence, with context. Its antigen is as yet unknown. The sample is drawn from a study of OX40 agonist ivuxolimab in advanced cancers. Study findings and constraints: Expanded peripheral T-cell antigen specificity went undetermined.

The protocol was immunoSEQ multiplex PCR, while the TCRdb copy is restricted to in-frame clones and leaves out a portion. The data contain 25,000 to 35,000 clones, approximately 86% of them singletons. Patients were excluded for autoimmune disease history or systemic immunosuppression. The sample was CD4+ or CD8+ T cells sorted from blood, taken in a trial of the OX40 agonist ivuxolimab. This TCR was recovered from an adult with an advanced solid tumor such as melanoma, head and neck, liver or kidney cancer.

CDR3 region: CASSQTGGGELFF. CDR3 nucleotide sequence: TGTGCCAGCAGTCAAACAGGGGGCGGGGAGCTGTTTTTT. The V gene is TRBV5-6, the J gene TRBJ2-2; 8 bases line up with TRBD1. The CDR3 spans 13 residues. After removal of 5 bases from V and 7 bases from J, the junction contained 4 bases not matched to a gene. Germline CDR1 is SGHDT and CDR2 is YYEEEE.